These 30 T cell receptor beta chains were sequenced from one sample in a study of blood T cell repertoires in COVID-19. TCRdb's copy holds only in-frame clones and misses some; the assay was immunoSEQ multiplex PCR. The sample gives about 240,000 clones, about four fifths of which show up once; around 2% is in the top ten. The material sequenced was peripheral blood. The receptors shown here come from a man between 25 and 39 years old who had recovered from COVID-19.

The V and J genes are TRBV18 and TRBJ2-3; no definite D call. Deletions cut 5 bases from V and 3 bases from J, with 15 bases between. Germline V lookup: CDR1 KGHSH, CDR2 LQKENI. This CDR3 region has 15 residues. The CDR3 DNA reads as TGTGCCAGCTCATTTGTCGTCCTGACAACAGATACGCAGTATTTT. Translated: CASSFVVLTTDTQYF.

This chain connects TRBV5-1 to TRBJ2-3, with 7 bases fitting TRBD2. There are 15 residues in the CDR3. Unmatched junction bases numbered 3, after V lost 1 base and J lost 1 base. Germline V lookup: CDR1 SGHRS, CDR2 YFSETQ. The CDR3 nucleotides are TGCGCCAGCAGCTTGAACAGCGGGGGCACAGATACGCAGTATTTT. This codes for CASSLNSGGTDTQYF.

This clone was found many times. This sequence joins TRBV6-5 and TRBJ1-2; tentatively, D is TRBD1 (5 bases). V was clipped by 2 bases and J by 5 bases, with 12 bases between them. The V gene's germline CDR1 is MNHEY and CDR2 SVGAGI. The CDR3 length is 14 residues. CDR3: CASSYDRAPYGYTF. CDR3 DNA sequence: TGTGCCAGCAGTTACGACAGAGCCCCGTATGGCTACACCTTC.

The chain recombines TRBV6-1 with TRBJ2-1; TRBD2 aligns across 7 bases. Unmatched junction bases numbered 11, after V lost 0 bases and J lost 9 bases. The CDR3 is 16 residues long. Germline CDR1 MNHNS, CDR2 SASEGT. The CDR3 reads CASSEASRGNRREQFF. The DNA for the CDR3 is TGTGCCAGCAGTGAAGCCTCGCGGGGGAACCGGCGTGAGCAGTTCTTC.

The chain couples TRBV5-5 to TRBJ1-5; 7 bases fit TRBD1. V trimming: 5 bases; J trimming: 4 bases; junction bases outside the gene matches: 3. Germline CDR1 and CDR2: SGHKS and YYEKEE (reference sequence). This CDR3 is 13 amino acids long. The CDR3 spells CASRGQLNQPQHF. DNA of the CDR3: TGTGCCAGCAGGGGACAGCTAAATCAGCCCCAGCATTTT.

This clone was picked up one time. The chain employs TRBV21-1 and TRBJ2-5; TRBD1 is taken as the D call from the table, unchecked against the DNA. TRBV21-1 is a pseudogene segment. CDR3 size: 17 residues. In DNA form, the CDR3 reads TGTGCCAGCAGCAAAGGGAAAAGGGGACAGGGCCCCGAGACCCAGTACTTC. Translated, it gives CASSKGKRGQGPETQYF.

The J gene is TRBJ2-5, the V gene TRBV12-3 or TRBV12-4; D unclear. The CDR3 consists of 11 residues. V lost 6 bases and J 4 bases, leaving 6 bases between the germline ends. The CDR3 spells CASSPGETQYF. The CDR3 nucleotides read TGTGCCAGCAGCCCCGGAGAGACCCAGTACTTC.

CDR3 sequence: CASSWGVRETQYF. For the CDR3, the DNA is TGTGCCAGCAGCTGGGGGGTCCGGGAGACCCAGTACTTC. The V and J genes are TRBV28 and TRBJ2-5, with D possibly TRBD2 on 6 matching bases. V was pared by 6 bases and J by 5 bases, with 13 bases between. Per the germline V gene, CDR1 is MDHEN and CDR2 is SYDVKM. The CDR3 totals 13 residues.

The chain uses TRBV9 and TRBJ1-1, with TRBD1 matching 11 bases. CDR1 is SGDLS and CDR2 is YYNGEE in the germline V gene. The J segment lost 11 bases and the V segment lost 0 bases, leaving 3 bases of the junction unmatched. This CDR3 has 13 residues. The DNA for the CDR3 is TGTGCCAGCAGCGTAGGGGACAGGGGGGAGGCTTTCTTT. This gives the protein CASSVGDRGEAFF.

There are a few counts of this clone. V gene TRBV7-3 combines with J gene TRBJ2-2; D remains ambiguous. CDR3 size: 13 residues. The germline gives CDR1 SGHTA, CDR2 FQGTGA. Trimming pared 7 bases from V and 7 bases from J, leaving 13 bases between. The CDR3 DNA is TGTGCCAGCACTCGGGTCACCGGCGGGGAGCTGTTTTTT. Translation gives CASTRVTGGELFF.

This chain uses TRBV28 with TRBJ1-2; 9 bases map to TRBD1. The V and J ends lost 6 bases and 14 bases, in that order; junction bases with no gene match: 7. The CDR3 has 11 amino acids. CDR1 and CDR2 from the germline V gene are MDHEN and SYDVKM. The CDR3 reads CASRGQGSLTF. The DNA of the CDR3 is TGTGCCAGCAGGGGACAGGGAAGTTTGACCTTC.

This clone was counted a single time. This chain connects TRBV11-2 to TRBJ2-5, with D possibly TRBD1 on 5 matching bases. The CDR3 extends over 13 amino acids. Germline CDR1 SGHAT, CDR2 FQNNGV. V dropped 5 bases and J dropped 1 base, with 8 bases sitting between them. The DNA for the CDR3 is TGTGCCAGCAGCCCGGACACCCAAGAGACCCAGTACTTC. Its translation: CASSPDTQETQYF.

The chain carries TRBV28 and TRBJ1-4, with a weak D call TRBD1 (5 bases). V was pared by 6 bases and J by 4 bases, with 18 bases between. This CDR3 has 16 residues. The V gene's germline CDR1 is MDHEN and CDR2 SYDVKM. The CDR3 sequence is CASSSNTGAFNEKLFF. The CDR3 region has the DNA TGTGCCAGCAGCTCAAATACAGGAGCCTTTAATGAAAAACTGTTTTTT.

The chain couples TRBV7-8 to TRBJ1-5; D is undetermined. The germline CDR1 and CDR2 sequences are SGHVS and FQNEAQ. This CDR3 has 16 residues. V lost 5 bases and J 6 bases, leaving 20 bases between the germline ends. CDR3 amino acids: CASSRGRGVASQPQHF. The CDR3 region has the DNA TGTGCCAGCAGCCGAGGTCGCGGGGTAGCAAGTCAGCCCCAGCATTTT. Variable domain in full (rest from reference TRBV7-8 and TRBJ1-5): GAGVSQSPRYKVAKRGQDVALRCDPISGHVSLFWYQQALGQGPEFLTYFQNEAQLDKSGLPSDRFFAERPEGSVSTLKIQRTQQEDSAVYLCASSRGRGVASQPQHFGDGTRLSIL.

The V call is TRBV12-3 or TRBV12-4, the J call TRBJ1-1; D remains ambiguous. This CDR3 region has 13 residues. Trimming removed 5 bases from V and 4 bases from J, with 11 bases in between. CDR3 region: CASSPRGGTEAFF. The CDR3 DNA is TGTGCCAGCAGTCCTCGAGGTGGCACTGAAGCTTTCTTT.

The CDR3 region has the DNA TGTGCCAGCAGCCCAGCCAGGGTCCCTGGAAACACCATATATTTT. As protein: CASSPARVPGNTIYF. This sequence joins TRBV6-5 and TRBJ1-3; a possible D gene is TRBD1 (5 bases). V was cut by 6 bases and J by 2 bases, with 14 bases left in between. The CDR3 covers 15 residues. Germline loops: CDR1 MNHEY, CDR2 SVGAGI.

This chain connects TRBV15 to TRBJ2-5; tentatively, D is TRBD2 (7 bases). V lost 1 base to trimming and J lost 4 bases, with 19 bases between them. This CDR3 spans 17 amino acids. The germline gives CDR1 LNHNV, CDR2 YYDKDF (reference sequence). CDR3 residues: CATSRGWGGHMGETQYF. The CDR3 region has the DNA TGTGCCACCAGCAGAGGTTGGGGGGGGCACATGGGAGAGACCCAGTACTTC.

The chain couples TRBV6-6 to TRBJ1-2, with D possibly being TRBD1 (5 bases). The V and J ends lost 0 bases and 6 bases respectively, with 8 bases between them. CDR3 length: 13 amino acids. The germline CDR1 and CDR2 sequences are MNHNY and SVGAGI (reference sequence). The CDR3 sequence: CASSYSGENGYTF. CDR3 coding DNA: TGTGCCAGCAGTTACTCAGGGGAAAATGGCTACACCTTC.

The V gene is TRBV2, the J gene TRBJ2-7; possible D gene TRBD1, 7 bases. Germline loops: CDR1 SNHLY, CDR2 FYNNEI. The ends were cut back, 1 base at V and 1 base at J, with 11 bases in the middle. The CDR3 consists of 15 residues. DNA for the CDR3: TGTGCCAGCAGTGAAGAGACAGGGAGGTCCTACGAGCAGTACTTC. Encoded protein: CASSEETGRSYEQYF.

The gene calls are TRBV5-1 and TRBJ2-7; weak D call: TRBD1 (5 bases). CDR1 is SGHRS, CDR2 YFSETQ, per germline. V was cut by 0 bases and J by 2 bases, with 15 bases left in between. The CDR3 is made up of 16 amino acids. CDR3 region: CASSLGGRGGTYEQYV. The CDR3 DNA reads TGCGCCAGCAGCTTGGGGGGCCGAGGTGGAACCTACGAGCAGTACGTC.

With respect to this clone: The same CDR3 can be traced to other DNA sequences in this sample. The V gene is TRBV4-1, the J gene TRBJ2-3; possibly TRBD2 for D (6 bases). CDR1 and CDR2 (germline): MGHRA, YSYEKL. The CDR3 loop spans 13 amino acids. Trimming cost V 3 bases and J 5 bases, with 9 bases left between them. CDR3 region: CASSQVSGDTQYF. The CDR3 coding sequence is TGCGCCAGCAGCCAGGTTAGCGGAGATACGCAGTATTTT.

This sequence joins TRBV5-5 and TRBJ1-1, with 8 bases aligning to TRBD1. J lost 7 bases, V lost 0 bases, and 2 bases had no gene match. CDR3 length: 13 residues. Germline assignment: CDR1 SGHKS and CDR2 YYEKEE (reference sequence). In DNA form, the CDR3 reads TGTGCCAGCAGCTTGGTCGGACAGGGTGAAGCTTTCTTT. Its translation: CASSLVGQGEAFF.

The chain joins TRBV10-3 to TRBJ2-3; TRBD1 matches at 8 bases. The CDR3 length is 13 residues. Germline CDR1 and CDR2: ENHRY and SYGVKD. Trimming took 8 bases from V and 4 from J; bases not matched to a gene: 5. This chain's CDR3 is CAIWTGHADTQYF. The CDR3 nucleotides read TGTGCCATCTGGACAGGGCACGCAGATACGCAGTATTTT.

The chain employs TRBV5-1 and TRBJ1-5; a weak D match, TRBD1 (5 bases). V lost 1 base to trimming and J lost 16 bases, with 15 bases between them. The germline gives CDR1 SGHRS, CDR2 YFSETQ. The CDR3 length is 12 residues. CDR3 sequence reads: CASSLFIAGFHF. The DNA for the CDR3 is TGCGCCAGCAGCTTGTTTATCGCAGGGTTCCATTTT.

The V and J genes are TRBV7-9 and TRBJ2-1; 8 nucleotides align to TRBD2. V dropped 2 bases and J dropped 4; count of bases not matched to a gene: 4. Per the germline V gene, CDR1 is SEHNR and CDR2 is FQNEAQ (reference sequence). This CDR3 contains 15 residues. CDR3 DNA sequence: TGTGCCAGCAGCTTAAGTCCGGGGGGGTACAATGAGCAGTTCTTC. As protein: CASSLSPGGYNEQFF.

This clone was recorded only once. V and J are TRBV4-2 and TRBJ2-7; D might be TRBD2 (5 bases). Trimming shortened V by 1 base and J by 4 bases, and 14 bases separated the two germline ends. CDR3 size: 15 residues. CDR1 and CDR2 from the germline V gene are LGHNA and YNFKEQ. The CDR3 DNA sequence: TGTGCCAGCAGCCAAGCAGACGGGGATCCGTACGAGCAGTACTTC. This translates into CASSQADGDPYEQYF.

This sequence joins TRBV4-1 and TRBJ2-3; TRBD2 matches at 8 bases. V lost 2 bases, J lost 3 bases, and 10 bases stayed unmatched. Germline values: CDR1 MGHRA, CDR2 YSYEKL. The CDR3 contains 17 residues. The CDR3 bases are TGCGCCAGCAGCCAAAGGAACATCGGGGGGGGGACAGATACGCAGTATTTT. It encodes CASSQRNIGGGTDTQYF.

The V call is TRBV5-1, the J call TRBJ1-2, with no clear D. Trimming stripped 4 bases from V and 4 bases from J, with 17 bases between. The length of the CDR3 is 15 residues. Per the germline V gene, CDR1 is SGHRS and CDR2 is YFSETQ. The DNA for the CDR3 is TGCGCCAGCAGCGCCGAGGGCCAGATCCTCTATGGCTACACCTTC. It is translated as CASSAEGQILYGYTF.

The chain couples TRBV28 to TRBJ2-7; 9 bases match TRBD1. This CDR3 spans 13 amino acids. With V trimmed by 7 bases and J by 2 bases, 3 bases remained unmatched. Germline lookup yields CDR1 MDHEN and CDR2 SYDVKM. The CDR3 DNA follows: TGTGCCAGCAAGGGGACAGGGACCTACGAGCAGTACGTC. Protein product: CASKGTGTYEQYV.

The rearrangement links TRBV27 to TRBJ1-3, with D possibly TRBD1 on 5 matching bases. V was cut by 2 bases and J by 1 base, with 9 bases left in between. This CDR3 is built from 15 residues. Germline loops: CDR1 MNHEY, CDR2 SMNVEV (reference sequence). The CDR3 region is CASSLAAGSGNTIYF. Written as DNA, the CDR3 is TGTGCCAGCAGTTTAGCGGCAGGGTCTGGAAACACCATATATTTT.